The 10 T cell receptor beta chains below all came from one sample that was sequenced in a study of vaccination effects on CD4 cells after COVID-19 (dated by TCRdb to between 2021 and 2022). The library was built by means of the immunoSEQ multiplex PCR assay. The source is immuneACCESS, and TCRdb retained only in-frame sequences with V and J called. Part of the clones is not carried over; for the studies checked, unresolved V genes explain less than half of this, and the remainder is unexplained. Present in this sample are roughly 70,000 clones, 73% of which were seen just once. Over 4.5% of the sample is in the top ten clones. To identify antigen-specific CD4+ T cell clonotypes by their expansion, the ViraFEST assay first stimulated PBMC with viral peptide pools and then applied TCR sequencing. After less than 13 days of culture, CD4+ T cells were isolated with the EasySep CD4+ T cell isolation kit. PCR-confirmed SARS-CoV-2 infection had occurred in convalescent patients between March and December 2020, before the Alpha, Beta and Delta variants emerged in the United States.

What these receptors recognize is not known. Here the sequenced sample was CD4+ T cells from PBMCs cultured with HIV peptides, taken before COVID-19 vaccination. The cell subset or site label of this sample denotes: HIV-1 Nef peptide pool negative control/reference culture. All receptors come from a human donor who had a prior SARS-CoV-2 infection.

The chain carries TRBV7-8 and TRBJ2-1; D may be TRBD1 or TRBD2 (5 bases each). Between the trimmed V and J ends, which lost 5 bases and 7 bases, there was a span of 21 bases. The CDR3 is made up of 16 amino acids. The germline V gene has CDR1 SGHVS and CDR2 FQNEAQ. CDR3 nucleotide sequence: TGTGCCAGCAGCCCTACCCGGGGCATCGCGGTGAATGAGCAGTTCTTC. This encodes CASSPTRGIAVNEQFF.

The chain recombines TRBV5-1 with TRBJ2-7, with D uncertain. V shed 4 bases and J shed 4 bases, with 9 bases lying between them. The CDR3 totals 12 residues. CDR1 is SGHRS, CDR2 YFSETQ, per germline. The CDR3 DNA follows: TGCGCCAGCAGCCCAGACTCATACGAGCAGTACTTC. This translates into CASSPDSYEQYF.

The CDR3 DNA sequence: TGTGCCAGCAGTACTAACAGGGATACAAACAATGAGCAGTTCTTC. It encodes CASSTNRDTNNEQFF. The rearrangement uses TRBV2 and TRBJ2-1, with D perhaps TRBD1 (6 bases). Germline CDR1 and CDR2: SNHLY and FYNNEI. The CDR3 runs 15 residues. V shed 5 bases and J shed 5 bases, with 16 bases lying between them.

The chain couples TRBV5-4 to TRBJ2-3; 8 positions agree with TRBD2. CDR3 size: 16 residues. Germline CDR1 reads SGHNT; CDR2 reads YYREEE (reference sequence). V lost 2 bases and J lost 6; bases outside the gene matches: 11. The CDR3 protein is CASSFWTSLTPDTQYF. The CDR3 DNA reads as TGTGCCAGCAGCTTCTGGACTAGCCTTACACCGGATACGCAGTATTTT.

The chain couples TRBV9 to TRBJ1-6; maybe TRBD1 (5 bases). Germline values: CDR1 SGDLS, CDR2 YYNGEE. The CDR3 consists of 17 residues. Trimming removed 4 bases from V and 1 base from J, with 15 bases in between. The CDR3 DNA sequence: TGTGCCAGCAGCAACAGTGGGGGTCTATCCTATAATTCACCCCTCCACTTT. Its protein product is CASSNSGGLSYNSPLHF.

This clone has more than one count but fewer than ten. The chain links TRBV10-1 to TRBJ2-3; 15 bases are a match to TRBD2. J lost 3 bases, V lost 7 bases, and 5 bases had no gene match. Germline lookup yields CDR1 WNHNN and CDR2 SYGVQD (reference sequence). This CDR3 is built from 16 residues. The DNA of the CDR3 is TGCGCCAGCACTGGACTAGCGGGGGGGCCAACAGATACGCAGTATTTT. Its translation is CASTGLAGGPTDTQYF.

The V and J genes are TRBV5-5 and TRBJ2-7, with 11 bases fitting TRBD2. Germline trimming cut 0 bases from V and 2 bases from J; bases unmatched to any gene: 1. CDR3 size: 15 residues. In germline, CDR1 is SGHKS, CDR2 YYEKEE (reference sequence). In nucleotides, the CDR3 is TGTGCCAGCAGCTTGGTAGCGGGGGGGCCCTACGAGCAGTACTTC. It yields the protein CASSLVAGGPYEQYF.

Only one count was recorded for this clone. The chain carries TRBV6-5 and TRBJ2-3, with 8 nucleotides matching TRBD2. CDR3 length: 14 residues. CDR1 and CDR2 (germline): MNHEY, SVGAGI. V dropped 7 bases and J dropped 5; count of bases not matched to a gene: 8. CDR3 bases: TGTGCCAGCACCTCAGCGGGAGACCGAGATACGCAGTATTTT. Translation: CASTSAGDRDTQYF.

The chain combines TRBV10-3 with TRBJ1-1; 7 bases align to TRBD1. This CDR3 spans 15 amino acids. The J segment lost 6 bases and the V segment lost 7 bases, leaving 14 bases of the junction unmatched. CDR1 and CDR2 (germline): ENHRY, SYGVKD. The CDR3 DNA reads TGTGCCATCAACAGTTCTCCGGGACAGTCTCCTGAAGCTTTCTTT. Encoded protein: CAINSSPGQSPEAFF.

J is TRBJ2-3 and V is TRBV20-1; 8 nucleotides align to TRBD2. CDR3 size: 16 residues. V lost 3 bases, J lost 5 bases, and 13 bases stayed unmatched. CDR1 and CDR2 from the germline V gene are DFQATT and SNEGSKA (reference sequence). The CDR3 DNA reads TGCAGTGCTAGTGCCCCTTCCAGCGGGAGACAAGATACGCAGTATTTT. Translating it yields CSASAPSSGRQDTQYF.